This TCR beta chain was captured in a study of Graves' ophthalmopathy and Graves' hyperthyroidism. Investigators amplified TCR beta CDR3 regions from RNA transcripts. A first-round RT-PCR used HTBI primers, followed by a second-round multiplex PCR. Using its own MiXCR run on the multiplex PCR reads, TCRdb lists one record per CDR3 protein. The sample includes 600,000 to 950,000 distinct CDR3 sequences, 40% of them seen just once. This clonotype occurred many times. This CDR3 spans 16 amino acids. Germline V gene sequence: CDR1 ENHRY, CDR2 SYGVKD. With V trimmed by 1 base and J by 1 base, 2 bases remained unmatched.

Sequencing was carried out using peripheral blood. This chain joins TRBV10-3 and TRBJ1-1; 11 positions agree with TRBD1. This TCR came from an adult man with Graves' ophthalmopathy. The DNA for the CDR3 is TGTGCCATCAGTGAGTGGGACAGGGGGGGGAACACTGAAGCTTTCTTT. The encoded protein is CAISEWDRGGNTEAFF.